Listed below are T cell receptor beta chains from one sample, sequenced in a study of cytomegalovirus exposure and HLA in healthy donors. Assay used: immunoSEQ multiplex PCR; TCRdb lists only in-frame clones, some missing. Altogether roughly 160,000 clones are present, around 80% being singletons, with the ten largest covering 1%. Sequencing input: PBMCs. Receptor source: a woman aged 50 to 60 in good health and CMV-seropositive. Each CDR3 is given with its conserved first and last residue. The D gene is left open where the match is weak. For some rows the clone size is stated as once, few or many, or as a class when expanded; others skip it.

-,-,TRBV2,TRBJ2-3,TGTGCCAGCAGTGAAAGAGCTCGAACAGATACGCAGTATTTT,CASSERARTDTQYF
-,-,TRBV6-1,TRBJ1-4,TGTGCCAGCAGTCCCCGGACAAAGAGAGAAAAACTGTTTTTT,CASSPRTKREKLFF
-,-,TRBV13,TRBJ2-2,TGTGCCAGCAGAGGAAGGGGCAGGGGCACCGGGGAGCTGTTTTTT,CASRGRGRGTGELFF
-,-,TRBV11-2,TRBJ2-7,TGTGCCAGCAGCCAGGGTTTTTACGAGCAGTACTTC,CASSQGFYEQYF
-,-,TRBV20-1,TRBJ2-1,TGCAGTGCTCGGCTAGTCGCTAGCTTCTTC,CSARLVASFF
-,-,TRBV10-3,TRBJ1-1,TGTGCCATCAGTGGCACAGGGATCACTGAAGCTTTCTTT,CAISGTGITEAFF
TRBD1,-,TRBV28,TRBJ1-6,TGTGCCAGCAGTTACTGGGGACAGGGCTACTCCTATAATTCACCCCTCCACTTT,CASSYWGQGYSYNSPLHF
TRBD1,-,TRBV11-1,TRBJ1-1,TGTGCCAGCAGCTCCCAGCGGACAGGAAGCACTGAAGCTTTCTTT,CASSSQRTGSTEAFF
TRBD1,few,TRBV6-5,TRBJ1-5,TGTGCCAGCAGGGGACAGGGCAATCAGCCCCAGCATTTT,CASRGQGNQPQHF
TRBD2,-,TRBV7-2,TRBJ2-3,TGTGCCAGCAGCTTAGGGGCGGGAGGGCCCCGTACAGATACGCAGTATTTT,CASSLGAGGPRTDTQYF
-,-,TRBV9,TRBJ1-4,TGTGCCAGCAGCGTAGGGGTCAGGGATGGTGAAAAACTGTTTTTT,CASSVGVRDGEKLFF
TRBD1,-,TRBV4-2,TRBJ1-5,TGTGCCAGCAGCCAAGCCTCGGGACAGGGGGTGCAGCCCCAGCATTTT,CASSQASGQGVQPQHF
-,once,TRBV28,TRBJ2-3,TGTGCCAGCTTTACGGAGGGTGGGGGTTCAGGACCAGATACGCAGTATTTT,CASFTEGGGSGPDTQYF
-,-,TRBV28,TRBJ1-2,TGTGCCAGCAGCTTCCAGGGAGGGCAACTTTATGGCTACACCTTC,CASSFQGGQLYGYTF
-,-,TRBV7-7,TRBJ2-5,TGTGCTAGCAGCCCAGGCGAGACCCAGTACTTC,CASSPGETQYF
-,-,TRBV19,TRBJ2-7,TGTGCCAGTAGTACCCGACGGAGCTCCTACGAGCAGTACTTC,CASSTRRSSYEQYF
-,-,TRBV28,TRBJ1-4,TGTGCCAGCAGTTCCCCCCGCGGAGCAACACGTGAAAAACTGTTTTTT,CASSSPRGATREKLFF
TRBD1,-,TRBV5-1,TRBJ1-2,TGCGCCAGCAGACAGGGGGATGGCTACACCTTC,CASRQGDGYTF
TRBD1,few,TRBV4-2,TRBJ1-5,TGTGCCAGCAGCCAAGAGGAAGGGGGCCCGCAGCCCCAGCATTTT,CASSQEEGGPQPQHF
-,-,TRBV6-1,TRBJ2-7,TGTGCCAGCAGTGACCCATTCCTAACCAAATCCTACGAGCAGTACTTC,CASSDPFLTKSYEQYF
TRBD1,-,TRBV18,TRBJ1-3,TGTGCCAGCTCACATAATCCGGGACAGGGGCTTCTATCTGGAAACACCATATATTTT,CASSHNPGQGLLSGNTIYF
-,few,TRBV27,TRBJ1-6,TGTGCCAGCAGCCCGGAGTATAATTCACCCCTCCACTTT,CASSPEYNSPLHF
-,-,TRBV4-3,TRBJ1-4,TGCGCCAGCAGCCAAGACAGGGTCGGAACTAATGAAAAACTGTTTTTT,CASSQDRVGTNEKLFF
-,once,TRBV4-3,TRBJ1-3,TGCGCCAGCAGCCAAGACCCCCTCACAGATGACTCTGGAAACACCATATATTTT,CASSQDPLTDDSGNTIYF
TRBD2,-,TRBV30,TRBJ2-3,TGTGCCTGGAGGACTAGCGGCAGCACAGATACGCAGTATTTT,CAWRTSGSTDTQYF
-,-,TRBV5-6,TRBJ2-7,TGTGCCAGCAGCTCCCAGGTTTATCAGCAGTACTTC,CASSSQVYQQYF
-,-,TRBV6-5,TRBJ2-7,TGTGCCAGCAGGCGAGACAGGAGCTCCTACGAGCAGTACTTC,CASRRDRSSYEQYF
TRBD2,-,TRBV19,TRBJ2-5,TGTGCCAGTAGTGACGCTCGGACTAGCGGGAGTAAGACCCAGTACTTC,CASSDARTSGSKTQYF
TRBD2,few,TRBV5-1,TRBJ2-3,TGCGCCAGCAGCAAGCAAGGAGCGGGGGGAGGGACAGATACGCAGTATTTT,CASSKQGAGGGTDTQYF
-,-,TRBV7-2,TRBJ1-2,TGTGCCAGCAGCTTAGGGCCGAACTATGGCTACACCTTC,CASSLGPNYGYTF
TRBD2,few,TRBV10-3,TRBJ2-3,TGTGCCATCAGTGAGTTCGCTAGCGGGGGGGAAGCAGATACGCAGTATTTT,CAISEFASGGEADTQYF
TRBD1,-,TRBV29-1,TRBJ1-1,TGCAGCGTGAGGGGGACAGGGGGTTTGAACACTGAAGCTTTCTTT,CSVRGTGGLNTEAFF
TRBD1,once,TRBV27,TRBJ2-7,TGTGCCAGCAGTTTATCGACAGGGGCGTTGGGGTCCTACGAGCAGTACTTC,CASSLSTGALGSYEQYF
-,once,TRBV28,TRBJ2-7,TGTGCCAGCAGTTTATCAGGCGGTTTGGTAGGGGCCGGAGAGCAGTACTTC,CASSLSGGLVGAGEQYF
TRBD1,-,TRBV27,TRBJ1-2,TGTGCCAGCAGTTTCATCGGGCAGGGGGCAGGCTATGGCTACACCTTC,CASSFIGQGAGYGYTF
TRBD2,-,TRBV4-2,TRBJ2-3,TGTGCCAGCAGCACTAGCGGGGGAGGCACAGATACGCAGTATTTT,CASSTSGGGTDTQYF
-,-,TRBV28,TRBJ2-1,TGTGCCAGCAGTCGTCCCGGATTACGGGACAATGAGCAGTTCTTC,CASSRPGLRDNEQFF
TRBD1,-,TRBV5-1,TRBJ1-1,TGCGCCAGCAGCTTGACCACAGGGGCCACTGAAGCTTTCTTT,CASSLTTGATEAFF
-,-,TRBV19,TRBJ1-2,TGTGCCAGTAGTATTTCGCAGTTATATGGCTACACCTTC,CASSISQLYGYTF
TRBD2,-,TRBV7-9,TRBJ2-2,TGTGCCAGCGCTTCCGGGACTAGCGGGAGTGGCGGGGAGCTGTTTTTT,CASASGTSGSGGELFF
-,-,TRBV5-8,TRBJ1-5,TGTGCCAGCAGCTATGACAGGAGCAATCAGCCCCAGCATTTT,CASSYDRSNQPQHF
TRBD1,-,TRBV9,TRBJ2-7,TGTGCCAGCACCCCGGGACAGGGGGCCTACGAGCAGTACTTC,CASTPGQGAYEQYF
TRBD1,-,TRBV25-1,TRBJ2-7,TGTGCCAGCAGTGCCAGCCCGGGACAGGGGGGGTACGAGCAGTACTTC,CASSASPGQGGYEQYF
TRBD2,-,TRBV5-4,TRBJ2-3,TGTGCCAGCAGAAACACTAGCGGAAGGGGCCCAGATACACAGTATTTT,CASRNTSGRGPDTQYF
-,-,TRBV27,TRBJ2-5,TGTGCCAGCAGTTTAAGGGCAGCGGCTTGGGGCGGGGTTGAGCAAGAGACCCAGTACTTC,CASSLRAAAWGGVEQETQYF
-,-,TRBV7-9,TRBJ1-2,TGTTCCAGCAGAAAACAGGGAGTAGTCGTTCATGGCTACACCTTC,CSSRKQGVVVHGYTF
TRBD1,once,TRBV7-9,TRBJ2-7,TGTTCCAGCAGCCCCTTGCAGGGACAGGGGTGGAACGAGCAGTACTTC,CSSSPLQGQGWNEQYF
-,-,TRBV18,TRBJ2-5,TGTGCCAGCTCACTATATACAGGCCAAGAGACCCAGTACTTC,CASSLYTGQETQYF
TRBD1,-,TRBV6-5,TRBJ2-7,TGTGCCAGCAGTTACTTGACAGGGGGCGGCGAGCAGTACTTC,CASSYLTGGGEQYF
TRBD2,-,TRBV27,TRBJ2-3,TGTGCCAGCAGTCTTCCGGGACTACCCCAGGCGTATTTT,CASSLPGLPQAYF
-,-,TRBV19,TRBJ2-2,TGTGCCAGTAGTACGGGATTAGCGAGATACACCGGGGAGCTGTTTTTT,CASSTGLARYTGELFF
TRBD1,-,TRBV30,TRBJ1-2,TGTGCCTGGAGTTCGACAGGGAACTATGGCTACACCTTC,CAWSSTGNYGYTF